The 25 T cell receptor beta chains listed next were all sequenced from one sample in a study of blood T cell repertoires in COVID-19. This table comes from immunoSEQ multiplex PCR, and its TCRdb copy is limited to in-frame clones, with some not included. Among about 150,000 clones listed, about nine tenths were seen once. The sequenced sample consisted of peripheral blood. Every receptor here comes from a woman aged 65 to 85 with acute or convalescent COVID-19.

The rearrangement links TRBV5-4 to TRBJ1-1; D might be TRBD1 (5 bases). Trimming stripped 0 bases from V and 1 base from J, with 10 bases between. CDR3 length equals 15 residues. Looked up from germline, CDR1 is SGHNT and CDR2 is YYREEE (reference sequence). CDR3 sequence reads: CASSLVQGGNTEAFF. CDR3 DNA sequence: TGTGCCAGCAGCTTGGTTCAGGGCGGGAACACTGAAGCTTTCTTT.

V and J are TRBV11-3 and TRBJ1-1; no clear D. The length of the CDR3 is 13 residues. Germline V gene data show CDR1 as SGHNT and CDR2 as YENEEA. Trimming removed 1 base from V and 4 bases from J, with 7 bases in between. This chain's CDR3 is CASSLGAGTEAFF. The CDR3 DNA follows: TGTGCCAGCAGCTTAGGAGCGGGCACTGAAGCTTTCTTT.

This chain joins TRBV19 and TRBJ1-2, with a weak D call TRBD1 (6 bases). Trimming cost V 3 bases and J 6 bases, with 14 bases left between them. The CDR3 runs 14 residues. CDR1 is LNHDA and CDR2 is SQIVND in the germline V gene (reference sequence). Here the CDR3 DNA reads TGTGCCAGTAGTATTGGCCAGGGGTACGATGGCTACACCTTC. It codes for CASSIGQGYDGYTF.

The chain has TRBV19 and TRBJ2-2; 11 bases agree with TRBD1. CDR1 LNHDA and CDR2 SQIVND come from the germline V gene (reference sequence). The V and J ends lost 4 bases and 5 bases, in that order; junction bases with no gene match: 9. The CDR3 covers 17 residues. The CDR3 region is CASSRDGQGASTGELFF. The DNA of the CDR3 is TGTGCCAGTAGTAGAGACGGACAGGGGGCGAGTACCGGGGAGCTGTTTTTT.

This rearrangement joins TRBV27 to TRBJ1-3; D is unresolved. Germline CDR1 is MNHEY and CDR2 is SMNVEV (reference sequence). The CDR3 length is 15 residues. Trimming left V 2 bases short and J 0 bases short, with 8 bases between. The CDR3 spells CASSLRSPSGNTIYF. The CDR3 DNA follows: TGTGCCAGCAGTTTACGTAGCCCCTCTGGAAACACCATATATTTT.

The chain recombines TRBV11-3 with TRBJ2-5; possible D gene TRBD1, 5 bases. There are 14 residues in the CDR3. Trimming removed 4 bases at V and 5 bases at J, with 14 bases between. Germline CDR1 is SGHNT and CDR2 is YENEEA. The CDR3 DNA reads TGTGCCAGCAGCTCCCGCAGGGAAGGGGAGACCCAGTACTTC. This sequence encodes CASSSRREGETQYF.

A few counts support this clone. The V gene is TRBV5-5, the J gene TRBJ1-1, with D unresolved. Trimming took off 1 base at V and 6 bases at J, with 10 bases between the two ends. The CDR3 runs to 13 residues. From germline, CDR1 is SGHKS and CDR2 YYEKEE (reference sequence). In DNA, the CDR3 is TGTGCCAGCAGCTTGCCCCCCATTTCTGAAGCTTTCTTT. This codes for CASSLPPISEAFF. The entire variable domain, with the rest obtained from reference TRBV5-5 and TRBJ1-1, is as follows: DAGVTQSPTHLIKTRGQQVTLRCSPISGHKSVSWYQQVLGQGPQFIFQYYEKEERGRGNFPDRFSARQFPNYSSELNVNALLLGDSALYLCASSLPPISEAFFGQGTRLTVV.

This clone appeared once. V is TRBV7-9 and J is TRBJ1-5, with TRBD1 matching over 7 bases. Germline V gene lookup returns CDR1 SEHNR and CDR2 FQNEAQ (reference sequence). The trim removed 4 bases at V and 6 bases at J, leaving 12 bases unmatched. The CDR3 runs 16 residues. DNA of the CDR3: TGTGCCAGCAGCTCAGGTGGGACAGTAGGGATTCAGCCCCAGCATTTT. This codes for CASSSGGTVGIQPQHF.

The rearrangement joins TRBV6-5 to TRBJ2-5; D may be TRBD2 (5 bases). The CDR3 runs 16 residues. Germline CDR1 reads MNHEY; CDR2 reads SVGAGI. V dropped 0 bases and J dropped 5 bases, with 16 bases sitting between them. CDR3 in DNA: TGTGCCAGCAGTTACTCGAAATTGGGGTCGGGGGAGACCCAGTACTTC. Its translation is CASSYSKLGSGETQYF.

The genes are TRBV4-1 and TRBJ2-2, with a tentative D call TRBD2 (6 bases). V shed 0 bases and J shed 5 bases, with 19 bases lying between them. Germline CDR1 reads MGHRA; CDR2 reads YSYEKL. The CDR3 consists of 18 residues. For the CDR3, the DNA is TGCGCCAGCAGCCAAGATCCGAGGAGGGTCGAAAAAACCGGGGAGCTGTTTTTT. This codes for CASSQDPRRVEKTGELFF.

CDR3 region: CASSPGGQHTEAFF. As DNA, the CDR3 is TGTGCCAGCAGCCCGGGGGGGCAGCACACTGAAGCTTTCTTT. This rearrangement joins TRBV7-2 to TRBJ1-1, with a possible D match to TRBD1 (6 bases). V lost 5 bases to trimming and J lost 3 bases, with 13 bases between them. The germline gives CDR1 SGHTA, CDR2 FQGNSA. The CDR3 sequence is 14 residues long.

The CDR3 spells CASSSPGTGAYGYTF. As DNA, the CDR3 is TGTGCCAGCAGTTCACCCGGGACAGGGGCCTATGGCTACACCTTC. This chain joins TRBV28 and TRBJ1-2; 10 bases are shared with TRBD1. The germline V gene encodes CDR1 MDHEN and CDR2 SYDVKM. The CDR3 runs to 15 residues. With V trimmed by 4 bases and J by 4 bases, 6 bases remained unmatched.

V usage is TRBV9 and J usage is TRBJ1-2, with a possible D match to TRBD1 (5 bases). Per germline, CDR1 SGDLS and CDR2 YYNGEE. Trimming took 0 bases from V and 2 from J, leaving 11 bases between them. CDR3 length equals 15 residues. DNA of the CDR3: TGTGCCAGCAGCGTAGATCGCGGGGCGAACTATGGCTACACCTTC. Residues: CASSVDRGANYGYTF.

The rearrangement uses TRBV23-1 and TRBJ2-5; D is possibly TRBD2 (6 bases). TRBV23-1 is an ORF, with its function uncertain. This CDR3 spans 16 amino acids. Deletions cut 6 bases from V and 5 bases from J, with 22 bases between. DNA for the CDR3: TGCGCCAGCAGGCCTGGGACTTTAGGAGAGTGGGAGACCCAGTACTTC. Translated, it gives CASRPGTLGEWETQYF.

The chain has TRBV10-3 and TRBJ2-4; 14 bases fit TRBD2. CDR3 length: 16 residues. The germline V gene encodes CDR1 ENHRY and CDR2 SYGVKD. With V trimmed by 9 bases and J by 0 bases, 4 bases remained unmatched. CDR3 sequence reads: CAIGTSGGLAKNIQYF. DNA of the CDR3: TGTGCCATTGGGACTAGCGGGGGACTAGCCAAAAACATTCAGTACTTC.

The J gene is TRBJ1-2, the V gene TRBV10-3; 8 bases map to TRBD1. Germline V CDR1 and CDR2: ENHRY, SYGVKD. The CDR3 totals 15 residues. Losses at the gene ends were 2 bases for V and 0 bases for J; bases not matched to a gene: 2. Written as DNA, the CDR3 is TGTGCCATCAGTGAGACAGGGGGTGCTAACTATGGCTACACCTTC. Amino acids: CAISETGGANYGYTF.

The chain recombines TRBV11-2 with TRBJ1-4, with a tentative D call TRBD1 (5 bases). Germline V gives CDR1 SGHAT, CDR2 FQNNGV. With 2 bases removed from V and 2 bases from J, the gap between germline ends came to 21 bases. CDR3 length: 19 residues. Written as DNA, the CDR3 is TGTGCCAGCAGCTTATATTCTGGGAAGGGGCGCCCGACTAATGAAAAACTGTTTTTT. Protein product: CASSLYSGKGRPTNEKLFF.

The V gene is TRBV6-5, the J gene TRBJ2-3; D is perhaps TRBD1 (6 bases). This CDR3 is 15 amino acids long. CDR1 is MNHEY, CDR2 SVGAGI, per germline. The germline V and J ends were trimmed by 3 bases and 0 bases, with 10 bases remaining between them. The CDR3 spells CASSYSGQSTDTQYF. The CDR3 region has the DNA TGTGCCAGCAGTTATTCCGGACAGAGCACAGATACGCAGTATTTT.

In DNA form, the CDR3 reads TGTGCCCCCGGCGCGGGAGGGGATGAAAAACTGTTTTTT. Translating it yields CAPGAGGDEKLFF. The V and J genes are TRBV30 and TRBJ1-4, with D possibly matching TRBD1 (5 bases). Trimming took 8 bases from V and 6 from J, leaving 16 bases between them. Per germline, CDR1 GTSNPN and CDR2 SVGIG (reference sequence). The CDR3 loop spans 13 amino acids.

The V gene is TRBV19, the J gene TRBJ2-1, with 13 bases identical to TRBD2. Germline assignment: CDR1 LNHDA and CDR2 SQIVND (reference sequence). The V segment lost 4 bases and the J segment 9 bases; nucleotides outside the gene matches: 6. The CDR3 is 15 residues long. The CDR3 protein is CASSRTSGGAGEQFF. For the CDR3, the DNA is TGTGCCAGTAGTAGGACTAGCGGGGGAGCAGGTGAGCAGTTCTTC. Variable domain in full (rest from reference TRBV19 and TRBJ2-1): DGGITQSPKYLFRKEGQNVTLSCEQNLNHDAMYWYRQDPGQGLRLIYYSQIVNDFQKGDIAEGYSVSREKKESFPLTVTSAQKNPTAFYLCASSRTSGGAGEQFFGPGTRLTVL.

The chain recombines TRBV2 with TRBJ2-2; D not resolved. The germline V gene has CDR1 SNHLY and CDR2 FYNNEI. The CDR3 runs to 14 residues. Trimming cost V 5 bases and J 6 bases, with 13 bases left between them. Here the CDR3 DNA reads TGTGCCAGCAGTAAAGACACCTTCGCCGGGGAGCTGTTTTTT. Translation gives CASSKDTFAGELFF.

V and J are TRBV20-1 and TRBJ2-7; the D gene is possibly TRBD1 (5 bases). In germline, CDR1 is DFQATT, CDR2 SNEGSKA (reference sequence). The CDR3 sequence is 11 residues long. The V end lost 6 bases, the J end lost 3 bases, and 9 bases lay between the germline ends. The CDR3 DNA reads as TGCAGTGCAAGCAGGGTCTACGAGCAGTACTTC. Amino acids: CSASRVYEQYF.

The chain couples TRBV3-1 (or the pseudogene TRBV3-2) to TRBJ2-2; no firm D call. V lost 0 bases and J 5 bases, leaving 13 bases between the germline ends. This CDR3 has 16 residues. Germline assignment: CDR1 LGHDT and CDR2 YNNKEL (reference sequence). The chain's CDR3 is CASSQDITGETGELFF. Written as DNA, the CDR3 is TGTGCCAGCAGCCAAGATATCACGGGTGAAACCGGGGAGCTGTTTTTT.

This rearrangement joins TRBV6-5 to TRBJ1-1; D is possibly TRBD1 (6 bases). Germline values: CDR1 MNHEY, CDR2 SVGAGI. The CDR3 sequence is 14 residues long. V gave up 7 bases and J gave up 5 bases, with 17 bases separating them. DNA of the CDR3: TGTGCCAGCATCGGAGCACAGGGAAGGACTGAAGCTTTCTTT. Protein: CASIGAQGRTEAFF.

The rearrangement uses TRBV5-1 and TRBJ2-2; TRBD1 might be the D (6 bases). The germline V gene has CDR1 SGHRS and CDR2 YFSETQ. The CDR3 is made up of 17 amino acids. Trimming took off 7 bases at V and 0 bases at J, with 19 bases between the two ends. This chain's CDR3 is CASGIQGPPANTGELFF. CDR3 bases: TGCGCCAGCGGTATACAGGGACCCCCAGCGAACACCGGGGAGCTGTTTTTT.